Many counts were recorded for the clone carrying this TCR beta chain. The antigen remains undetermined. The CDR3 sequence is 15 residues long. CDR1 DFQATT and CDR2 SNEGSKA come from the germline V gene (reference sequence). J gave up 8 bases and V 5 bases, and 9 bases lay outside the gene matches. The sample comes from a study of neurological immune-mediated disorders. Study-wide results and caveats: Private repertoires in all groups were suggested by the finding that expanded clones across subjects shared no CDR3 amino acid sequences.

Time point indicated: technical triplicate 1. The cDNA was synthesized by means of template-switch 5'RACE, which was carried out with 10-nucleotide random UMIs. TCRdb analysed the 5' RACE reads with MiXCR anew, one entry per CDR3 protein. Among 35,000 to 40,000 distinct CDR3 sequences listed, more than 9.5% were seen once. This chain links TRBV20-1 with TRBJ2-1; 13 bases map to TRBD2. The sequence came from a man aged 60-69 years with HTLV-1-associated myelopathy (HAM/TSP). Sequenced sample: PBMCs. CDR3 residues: CSAFRTSGSSDEQFF. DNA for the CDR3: TGCAGTGCTTTCCGGACTAGCGGGAGCTCGGATGAGCAGTTCTTC.